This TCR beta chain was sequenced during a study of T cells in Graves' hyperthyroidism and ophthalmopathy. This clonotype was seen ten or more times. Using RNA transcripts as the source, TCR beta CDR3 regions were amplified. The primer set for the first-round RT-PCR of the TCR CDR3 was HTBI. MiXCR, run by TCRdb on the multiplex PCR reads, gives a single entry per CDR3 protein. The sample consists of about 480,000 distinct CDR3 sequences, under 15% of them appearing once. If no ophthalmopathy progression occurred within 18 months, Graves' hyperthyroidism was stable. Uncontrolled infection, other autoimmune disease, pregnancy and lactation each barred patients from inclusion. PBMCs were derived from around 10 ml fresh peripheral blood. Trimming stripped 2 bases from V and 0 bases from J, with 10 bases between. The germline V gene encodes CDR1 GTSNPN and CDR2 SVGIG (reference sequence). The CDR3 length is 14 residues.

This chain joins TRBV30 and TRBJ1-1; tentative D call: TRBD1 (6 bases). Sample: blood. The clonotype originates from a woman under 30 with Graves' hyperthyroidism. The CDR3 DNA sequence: TGTGCCTGGAGTATAGGACAGATGAACACTGAAGCTTTCTTT. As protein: CAWSIGQMNTEAFF.